Listed below are T cell receptor beta chains from one sample, sequenced in a study of blood T cell repertoires in COVID-19. This table comes from immunoSEQ multiplex PCR, and its TCRdb copy is limited to in-frame clones, with some not included. The top ten clones hold over 7% of a sample with 150,000 to 200,000 clones, approximately 86% of them seen once. Source material: peripheral blood. These TCRs come from a man in his fifties or sixties with active or convalescent COVID-19. Both conserved end residues are part of each CDR3. A D gene is named only where the DNA matches it firmly. The size entry is marked missing in some rows and otherwise reads once, few, many or a size class.

size: .
D: .
V: TRBV10-3
J: TRBJ2-5
CDR3: CAISEDRGNYYQETQYF
DNA: TGTGCCATCAGCGAGGATCGAGGGAACTATTACCAAGAGACCCAGTACTTC

size: .
D: TRBD1
V: TRBV14
J: TRBJ2-7
CDR3: CASSQERDRRPYEQYF
DNA: TGTGCCAGCAGCCAAGAGAGGGACAGGCGGCCCTACGAGCAGTACTTC

size: .
D: TRBD2
V: TRBV19
J: TRBJ2-5
CDR3: CASNGGGSQETQYF
DNA: TGTGCCAGTAACGGCGGGGGAAGCCAAGAGACCCAGTACTTC

size: .
D: .
V: TRBV11-2
J: TRBJ1-6
CDR3: CASSSVGGYNSPLHF
DNA: TGTGCCAGCAGCTCGGTCGGCGGCTATAATTCACCCCTCCACTTT

size: .
D: .
V: TRBV7-2
J: TRBJ1-5
CDR3: CASSYEGGNQPQHF
DNA: TGTGCCAGCAGCTACGAGGGCGGGAATCAGCCCCAGCATTTT

size: .
D: TRBD1
V: TRBV9
J: TRBJ2-7
CDR3: CASSPGTGGSYEQYF
DNA: TGTGCCAGCAGCCCCGGGACAGGGGGATCCTACGAGCAGTACTTC

size: .
D: TRBD2
V: TRBV3-1/TRBV3-2
J: TRBJ2-7
CDR3: CASSQRAGAEEQYF
DNA: TGTGCCAGCAGCCAACGAGCGGGGGCAGAAGAGCAGTACTTC

size: .
D: .
V: TRBV10-1
J: TRBJ1-6
CDR3: CASSSGAYNSPLHF
DNA: TGCGCCAGCAGTTCGGGAGCCTATAATTCACCCCTCCACTTT

size: .
D: .
V: TRBV9
J: TRBJ1-4
CDR3: CASAGAEDEKLFF
DNA: TGTGCCAGCGCGGGTGCGGAGGATGAAAAACTGTTTTTT

size: .
D: .
V: TRBV11-2
J: TRBJ2-1
CDR3: CASSFSGNEQFF
DNA: TGTGCCAGCAGCTTTTCCGGCAATGAGCAGTTCTTC

size: .
D: TRBD1
V: TRBV14
J: TRBJ1-6
CDR3: CASSHSLTGGKDNSPLHF
DNA: TGTGCCAGCAGCCACTCCTTGACAGGGGGCAAGGATAATTCACCCCTCCACTTT

size: .
D: .
V: TRBV9
J: TRBJ2-7
CDR3: CASSVGDPGSYEQYF
DNA: TGTGCCAGCAGCGTAGGGGATCCAGGGTCCTACGAGCAGTACTTC

size: .
D: .
V: TRBV19
J: TRBJ1-3
CDR3: CASSITSRSGNTIYF
DNA: TGTGCCAGTAGTATCACCAGTCGCTCTGGAAACACCATATATTTT

size: .
D: TRBD1
V: TRBV30
J: TRBJ2-1
CDR3: CAWSVSGQGPYNEQFF
DNA: TGTGCCTGGAGTGTCTCGGGACAGGGTCCCTACAATGAGCAGTTCTTC

size: .
D: .
V: TRBV30
J: TRBJ1-1
CDR3: CAWKIEAVNTEAFF
DNA: TGTGCCTGGAAAATTGAGGCCGTGAACACTGAAGCTTTCTTT

size: .
D: .
V: TRBV4-3
J: TRBJ1-2
CDR3: CASSQALGHANYGYTF
DNA: TGCGCCAGCAGCCAAGCCCTGGGCCACGCTAACTATGGCTACACCTTC

size: once
D: .
V: TRBV5-6
J: TRBJ1-4
CDR3: CASTREGSEKLFF
DNA: TGTGCCAGCACCCGGGAGGGGAGTGAAAAACTGTTTTTT

size: once
D: TRBD2
V: TRBV6-5
J: TRBJ2-3
CDR3: CAINRGGSTDTQYF
DNA: TGTGCCATTAACCGCGGGGGAAGTACAGATACGCAGTATTTT

size: .
D: TRBD2
V: TRBV18
J: TRBJ2-3
CDR3: CASSPRLAGVTDTQYF
DNA: TGTGCCAGCTCACCAAGACTAGCGGGGGTGACAGATACGCAGTATTTT

size: few
D: TRBD2
V: TRBV28
J: TRBJ2-3
CDR3: CASSWDHWTSGSSTDTQYF
DNA: TGTGCCAGCAGTTGGGATCATTGGACTAGCGGGTCTAGCACAGATACGCAGTATTTT

size: .
D: TRBD1
V: TRBV5-1
J: TRBJ2-2
CDR3: CASRPGGAGTGELFF
DNA: TGCGCCAGCAGACCAGGGGGCGCAGGTACCGGGGAGCTGTTTTTT

size: .
D: .
V: TRBV3-1/TRBV3-2
J: TRBJ1-3
CDR3: CASSQGDTGNTIYF
DNA: TGTGCCAGCAGCCAAGGGGACACTGGAAACACCATATATTTT

size: .
D: TRBD1
V: TRBV7-9
J: TRBJ1-2
CDR3: CASSSYGQANYGYTF
DNA: TGTGCCAGCAGCTCTTATGGACAGGCGAACTATGGCTACACCTTC

size: .
D: TRBD2
V: TRBV7-2
J: TRBJ2-3
CDR3: CASSATSGDTQYF
DNA: TGTGCCAGCAGCGCGACTAGCGGTGATACGCAGTATTTT

size: once
D: .
V: TRBV4-1
J: TRBJ1-3
CDR3: CASSSPGGTSGNTIYF
DNA: TGCGCCAGCAGCTCCCCTGGGGGGACGTCTGGAAACACCATATATTTT

size: .
D: TRBD1
V: TRBV6-5
J: TRBJ1-2
CDR3: CASSSGQGGDGYTF
DNA: TGTGCCAGCAGTTCGGGACAGGGAGGGGATGGCTACACCTTC

size: once
D: .
V: TRBV6-5
J: TRBJ2-6
CDR3: CASSPPHSGANVLTF
DNA: TGTGCCAGCAGCCCCCCACATTCTGGGGCCAACGTCCTGACTTTC

size: .
D: .
V: TRBV11-1
J: TRBJ2-7
CDR3: CASSAIDRKYYEQYF
DNA: TGTGCCAGCAGCGCGATCGACAGAAAATACTACGAGCAGTACTTC

size: .
D: TRBD1
V: TRBV18
J: TRBJ1-3
CDR3: CASSSTGGSLGNTIYF
DNA: TGTGCCAGCTCATCTACAGGGGGTTCCCTCGGAAACACCATATATTTT

size: .
D: .
V: TRBV6-1
J: TRBJ1-1
CDR3: CASSDIRQMNTEAFF
DNA: TGTGCCAGCAGTGATATCCGACAGATGAACACTGAAGCTTTCTTT

size: .
D: .
V: TRBV4-1
J: TRBJ2-2
CDR3: CASSQVATGTGELFF
DNA: TGCGCCAGCAGCCAAGTCGCTACAGGCACCGGGGAGCTGTTTTTT

size: .
D: TRBD1
V: TRBV6-2/TRBV6-3
J: TRBJ2-7
CDR3: CASSSQGSSYEQYF
DNA: TGTGCCAGCAGTTCACAGGGGTCTTCCTACGAGCAGTACTTC

size: .
D: .
V: TRBV9
J: TRBJ2-1
CDR3: CASSVDPQGANEQFF
DNA: TGTGCCAGCAGCGTAGATCCACAGGGAGCTAATGAGCAGTTCTTC

size: once
D: .
V: TRBV3-1/TRBV3-2
J: TRBJ2-3
CDR3: CASSQLGFQGGADTQYF
DNA: TGTGCCAGCAGCCAATTGGGTTTCCAGGGAGGAGCAGATACGCAGTATTTT

size: once
D: TRBD1
V: TRBV6-5
J: TRBJ2-4
CDR3: CASRQQGAKNIQYF
DNA: TGTGCCAGCAGACAACAGGGGGCCAAAAACATTCAGTACTTC

size: .
D: .
V: TRBV24-1
J: TRBJ2-1
CDR3: CATSDPIDRDSTNNEQFF
DNA: TGTGCCACCAGTGACCCAATAGACAGGGACTCAACTAACAATGAGCAGTTCTTC

size: few
D: .
V: TRBV27
J: TRBJ2-4
CDR3: CASSHDERLAKNIQYF
DNA: TGTGCCAGCAGCCACGATGAGCGACTAGCCAAAAACATTCAGTACTTC

size: few
D: TRBD1
V: TRBV27
J: TRBJ2-1
CDR3: CASSTNPGTGGEQFF
DNA: TGTGCCAGCAGTACTAATCCCGGGACAGGGGGTGAGCAGTTCTTC

size: .
D: TRBD2
V: TRBV6-1
J: TRBJ2-5
CDR3: CASSDQGTSGRAEWETQYF
DNA: TGTGCCAGCAGTGATCAAGGAACTAGCGGGAGGGCCGAGTGGGAGACCCAGTACTTC

size: .
D: TRBD1
V: TRBV2
J: TRBJ2-2
CDR3: CASAGTGGTGELFF
DNA: TGTGCCAGCGCCGGGACAGGGGGGACCGGGGAGCTGTTTTTT

size: few
D: TRBD1
V: TRBV11-3
J: TRBJ2-2
CDR3: CASSSPGQGSGELFF
DNA: TGTGCCAGCAGCTCTCCGGGACAGGGGTCCGGGGAGCTGTTTTTT

size: .
D: TRBD1
V: TRBV5-6
J: TRBJ2-5
CDR3: CASSLQGAREETQYF
DNA: TGTGCCAGCAGCTTACAGGGGGCGCGGGAGGAGACCCAGTACTTC

size: .
D: .
V: TRBV6-1
J: TRBJ1-6
CDR3: CASSEARRGDSPLHF
DNA: TGTGCCAGCAGTGAAGCGCGGAGGGGAGATTCACCCCTCCACTTT

size: few
D: .
V: TRBV5-4
J: TRBJ1-2
CDR3: CASSLAWETNYGYTF
DNA: TGTGCCAGCAGCTTGGCATGGGAGACTAACTATGGCTACACCTTC

size: .
D: TRBD1
V: TRBV15
J: TRBJ2-5
CDR3: CATSTLQGAQETQYF
DNA: TGTGCCACCAGTACCCTCCAGGGGGCACAAGAGACCCAGTACTTC

size: .
D: .
V: TRBV12-3/TRBV12-4
J: TRBJ2-2
CDR3: CASSLETGELFF
DNA: TGTGCCAGCAGTTTAGAGACGGGAGAGCTGTTTTTT

size: .
D: TRBD2
V: TRBV27
J: TRBJ2-1
CDR3: CASSLTPPVGGGAYNEQFF
DNA: TGTGCCAGCAGTCTCACCCCCCCGGTTGGCGGGGGGGCCTACAATGAGCAGTTCTTC